This T cell receptor beta chain emerged from a study of vaccination and CD4 T cells after COVID-19. TCRdb re-derived calls from the PCR reads in MiXCR, one entry per CDR3 protein. The sample gives approximately 29,000 distinct CDR3 sequences, roughly 50% of which show up once; under 6.5% is in the top ten. Study findings and constraints: Spike mono-reactive clones accounted for 304 of the 307 vaccine-specific clones found in convalescent patients. Although the median of SARS-CoV-2-reactive clonotypes rose from roughly 21 to 40, the change was not significant.

Time point indicated: late sampling 161 to 241 days after vaccination in three convalescent patients. This clonotype is a singleton in its sample. The antigen remains unidentified. CDR1 and CDR2 (germline): MNHEY, SVGEGT. This CDR3 has 11 residues. Trimming removed 2 bases at V and 5 bases at J, with 4 bases between. This clonotype was sampled from a human donor who had recovered from COVID-19. V gene TRBV6-2 or TRBV6-3 combines with J gene TRBJ2-7; D gene unclear. The sample in question was CD4+ T cells from blood, obtained about 7 months after SARS-CoV-2 vaccination. Here the CDR3 reads CASSYLHEQYF. CDR3 coding DNA: TGTGCCAGCAGTTACCTCCACGAGCAGTACTTC.